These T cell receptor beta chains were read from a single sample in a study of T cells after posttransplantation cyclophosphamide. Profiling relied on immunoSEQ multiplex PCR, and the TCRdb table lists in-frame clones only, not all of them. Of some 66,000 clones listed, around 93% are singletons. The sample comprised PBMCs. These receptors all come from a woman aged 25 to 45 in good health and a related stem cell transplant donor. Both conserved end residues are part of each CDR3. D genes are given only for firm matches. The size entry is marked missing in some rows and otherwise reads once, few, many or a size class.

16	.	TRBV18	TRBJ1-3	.	CASSQTVGDSGNTIYF	TGTGCCAGCTCCCAAACCGTAGGAGACTCTGGAAACACCATATATTTT
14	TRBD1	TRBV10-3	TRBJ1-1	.	CAISDRGRNTEAFF	TGTGCCATCAGCGACAGGGGACGGAACACTGAAGCTTTCTTT
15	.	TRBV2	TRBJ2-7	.	CASSEEAGFTYEQYF	TGTGCCAGCAGCGAAGAGGCCGGGTTCACCTACGAGCAGTACTTC
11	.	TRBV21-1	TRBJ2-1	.	CASKVDRGQFF	TGTGCCAGCAAGGTGGACAGGGGGCAGTTCTTC
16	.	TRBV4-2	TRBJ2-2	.	CASSQVSGGWTGELFF	TGTGCCAGCAGCCAAGTCTCCGGGGGCTGGACCGGGGAGCTGTTTTTT
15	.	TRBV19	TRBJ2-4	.	CASTDLSKAKNIQYF	TGTGCCAGTACGGACCTAAGCAAAGCCAAAAACATTCAGTACTTC
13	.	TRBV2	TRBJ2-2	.	CASSTGYTGELFF	TGTGCCAGCAGTACGGGGTACACCGGGGAGCTGTTTTTT
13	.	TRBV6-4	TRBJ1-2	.	CASRPGPLYGYTF	TGTGCCTCCCGCCCCGGGCCGCTCTATGGCTACACCTTC
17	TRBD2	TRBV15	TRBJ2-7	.	CATSRDRRTSGGDEQYF	TGTGCCACCAGCAGAGATCGGCGGACTAGCGGGGGGGACGAGCAGTACTTC
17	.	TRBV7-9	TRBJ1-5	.	CASSSDREVANNQPQHF	TGTGCCAGCAGCTCCGACCGGGAAGTAGCTAATAATCAGCCCCAGCATTTT
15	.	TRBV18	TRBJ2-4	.	CASTSQGPSADIQYF	TGTGCCAGCACTTCGCAAGGACCTTCTGCGGACATTCAGTACTTC
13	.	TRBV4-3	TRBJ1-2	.	CASSQSGEYGYTF	TGCGCCAGCAGCCAATCGGGGGAGTATGGCTACACCTTC
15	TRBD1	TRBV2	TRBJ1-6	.	CASSVSSGGSSPLHF	TGTGCCAGCAGTGTGTCATCAGGGGGAAGTTCACCCCTCCACTTT
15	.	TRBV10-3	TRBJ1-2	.	CAINRGSSGAYGYTF	TGTGCCATCAATAGGGGCTCATCGGGGGCCTATGGCTACACCTTC
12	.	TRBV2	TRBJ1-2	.	CASSGGDYGYTF	TGTGCCAGCAGTGGCGGGGACTATGGCTACACCTTC
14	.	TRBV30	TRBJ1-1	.	CAWSQRASYTEAFF	TGTGCCTGGAGCCAAAGGGCCAGCTACACTGAAGCTTTCTTT
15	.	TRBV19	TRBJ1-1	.	CASSSKAGENTEAFF	TGTGCCAGTAGTTCAAAAGCAGGGGAAAACACTGAAGCTTTCTTT
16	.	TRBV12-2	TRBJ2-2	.	CASRSAKAFLPGELFF	TGTGCAAGTCGCTCGGCTAAAGCCTTCCTTCCCGGGGAGCTGTTTTTT
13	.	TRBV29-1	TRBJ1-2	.	CSVVRAGSYGYTF	TGCAGCGTTGTGAGGGCAGGAAGCTATGGCTACACCTTC
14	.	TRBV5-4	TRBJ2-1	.	CASSLESRDNEQFF	TGTGCCAGCAGCTTGGAAAGCCGGGACAATGAGCAGTTCTTC
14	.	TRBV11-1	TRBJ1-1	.	CASSPRWADTEAFF	TGTGCCAGCAGCCCACGGTGGGCCGACACTGAAGCTTTCTTT
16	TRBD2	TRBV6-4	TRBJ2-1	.	CASSEEAGGSYNEQFF	TGTGCCAGCAGTGAAGAAGCGGGGGGGTCCTACAATGAGCAGTTCTTC
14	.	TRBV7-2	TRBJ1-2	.	CASSLAGFGNGYTF	TGTGCCAGCAGCTTAGCAGGGTTCGGCAATGGCTACACCTTC
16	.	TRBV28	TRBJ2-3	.	CASRGTGHQGTDTQYF	TGTGCCAGCAGAGGGACCGGGCACCAGGGGACAGATACGCAGTATTTT
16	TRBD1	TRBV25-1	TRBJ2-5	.	CASSEWTGQGAETQYF	TGTGCCAGCAGTGAATGGACGGGACAGGGTGCAGAGACCCAGTACTTC
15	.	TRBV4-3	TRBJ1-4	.	CASSQEGSGLGKLFF	TGCGCCAGCAGCCAAGAAGGTTCGGGTCTAGGAAAACTGTTTTTT
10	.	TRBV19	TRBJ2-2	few	CASGTGELFF	TGTGCCAGTGGCACCGGGGAGCTGTTTTTT
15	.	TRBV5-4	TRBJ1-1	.	CASSSRSQGGTEAFF	TGTGCCAGCAGCTCCCGGAGCCAGGGAGGAACTGAAGCTTTCTTT
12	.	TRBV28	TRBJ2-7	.	CASSFMTYEQYF	TGTGCCAGCAGTTTTATGACCTACGAGCAGTACTTC